This T cell receptor (beta chain) is from a study of blood T cells in healthy people across ages. PCR was performed a second time for 7 to 11 cycles using a sample-barcoded 5' primer and a J-beta primer mix. TCRdb re-called the 5' RACE reads with MiXCR, one entry per CDR3 protein. The data hold over 1,200,000 distinct CDR3 sequences, with 45% to 70% observed a single time. Donors were systemically healthy Caucasian individuals from Russia aged 6 to 90 years. Isolated PBMCs totaled at least 6.5 million in each sample. Between the trimmed V and J ends, which lost 2 bases and 8 bases, there was a span of 12 bases. Germline CDR1 MDHEN, CDR2 SYDVKM. The CDR3 runs to 13 residues.

The sample comprised blood. The sequence came from a man younger than 35 in good health. V gene TRBV28 combines with J gene TRBJ1-1; D uncertain. The CDR3 spells CASSLPAHYEAFF. The CDR3 bases are TGTGCCAGCAGTTTACCGGCACATTACGAAGCTTTCTTT.